This T cell receptor (beta chain) was profiled in a study of blood T cell repertoires in COVID-19. The table came from immunoSEQ multiplex PCR; TCRdb's copy has only in-frame clones and leaves some out. The table has roughly 59,000 clones, more than 70% seen once; the top ten hold roughly 6.3%. Input material: peripheral blood. This sequence originates from a human donor in a cohort sampled during active COVID-19.

The CDR3 loop is CASSQGLAGTYEQYF. The CDR3 coding sequence is TGTGCCAGCAGCCAGGGACTAGCGGGGACCTACGAGCAGTACTTC. The chain carries TRBV4-2 and TRBJ2-7; 13 nucleotides line up with TRBD2. The ends lost 3 bases at V and 2 bases at J; junction bases unmatched: 1. This CDR3 has 15 amino acids. Germline values: CDR1 LGHNA, CDR2 YNFKEQ.